This T cell receptor (beta chain) was identified during a study of vaccination and CD4 T cells after COVID-19. Looking at the study overall: Mild disease affected under 10 convalescent patients and severe disease one, all SARS-CoV-2 positive by nasal swab PCR.

A remark on this clonotype: Its specificity is not known.

As for treatment: approximately 10-day PBMC culture with coronavirus spike peptide pools or control peptides (ViraFEST assay). Two million PBMCs were grown per well alongside 7.5 to 10 IU/ml IL-2 and about 9.3 ug/ml peptide pools. The Oncomine TCR Beta short-read assay was applied to DNA of cultured CD4+ T cells. One entry per CDR3 protein, called by TCRdb with MiXCR from the PCR reads. This sample has 20,000 to 25,000 distinct CDR3 sequences, with around half found just once. The junction had 18 bases not matched to a gene; V was cut back by 5 bases and J by 2 bases. Germline CDR1 reads SGHTA; CDR2 reads FQGNSA. This CDR3 contains 18 residues.

This receptor was identified in a human donor who had recovered from COVID-19. The chain couples TRBV7-2 to TRBJ2-7, with 7 bases matching TRBD2. Input material: CD4+ T cells from blood, cultured in vitro. The DNA of the CDR3 is TGTGCCAGCAGCCAAATTGCAGGAGCCGGGACTAACGCCTACGAGCAGTACTTC. It codes for CASSQIAGAGTNAYEQYF.